Each of the 20 T cell receptor beta chains below was sequenced from the same sample in a study of T cell changes during pregnancy in multiple sclerosis. Generated by immunoSEQ multiplex PCR, the TCRdb table keeps only in-frame clones and is missing some. The table includes 35,000 to 45,000 clones, 85% to 90% detected once. The sequencing used CD4+ T cells from peripheral blood mononuclear cells, collected before pregnancy. The source is a female donor with multiple sclerosis, enrolled in a pregnancy study.

The V call is TRBV5-6, the J call TRBJ2-1; 9 bases are shared with TRBD1. This CDR3 comprises 16 residues. Germline loops: CDR1 SGHDT, CDR2 YYEEEE. The ends lost 2 bases at V and 6 bases at J; junction bases unmatched: 9. CDR3 DNA: TGTGCCAGCAGCTTTGTGAGGGACAGGGTCAGCAATGAGCAGTTCTTC. It is translated as CASSFVRDRVSNEQFF.

The V and J genes are TRBV7-9 and TRBJ1-2; 8 bases agree with TRBD1. In germline, CDR1 is SEHNR, CDR2 FQNEAQ (reference sequence). Unmatched junction bases numbered 5, after V lost 4 bases and J lost 4 bases. The CDR3 contains 14 residues. CDR3 in DNA: TGTGCCAGCAGCTCAGGGGGCTGGGGCTATGGCTACACCTTC. Translating it yields CASSSGGWGYGYTF.

The chain employs TRBV4-1 and TRBJ2-3; 9 bases align to TRBD2. The CDR3 runs 15 residues. Germline V gene data show CDR1 as MGHRA and CDR2 as YSYEKL. V shed 10 bases, J shed 4 bases, and the junction held 12 bases outside the gene matches. The CDR3 coding sequence is TGCGCCACCCAAAAGCGCGGGGGGGTGGCAGATACGCAGTATTTT. Its protein product is CATQKRGGVADTQYF.

The gene calls are TRBV2 and TRBJ1-3; 7 nucleotides align to TRBD1. The V segment lost 3 bases and the J segment 2 bases; nucleotides outside the gene matches: 4. Germline CDR1 and CDR2: SNHLY and FYNNEI. The CDR3 sequence is 15 residues long. The CDR3 sequence: CASSDDRATGNTIYF. Here the CDR3 DNA reads TGTGCCAGCAGTGATGACAGGGCCACTGGAAACACCATATATTTT.

The chain couples TRBV5-1 to TRBJ1-2; D is uncertain. Between the trimmed V and J ends, which lost 4 bases and 2 bases, there was a span of 9 bases. The germline CDR1 and CDR2 sequences are SGHRS and YFSETQ. The CDR3 runs to 13 residues. The CDR3 region has the DNA TGCGCCAGCAGCCCTTATATGAACTATGGCTACACCTTC. The encoded protein is CASSPYMNYGYTF.

The rearrangement links TRBV4-1 to TRBJ2-1, with no clear D. Between the trimmed V and J ends, which lost 4 bases and 2 bases, there was a span of 12 bases. The CDR3 length is 15 residues. Germline lookup yields CDR1 MGHRA and CDR2 YSYEKL. Here the CDR3 reads CASSPTLRPYNEQFF. The CDR3 DNA reads TGCGCCAGCAGCCCGACTTTGAGACCCTACAATGAGCAGTTCTTC.

The chain combines TRBV18 with TRBJ1-3; 10 bases map to TRBD1. Germline-derived CDR1 and CDR2 are KGHSH and LQKENI. This CDR3 has 16 residues. The V and J ends lost 6 bases and 4 bases, in that order; junction bases with no gene match: 9. CDR3 region: CASSPWTGGTGNTIYF. The CDR3 DNA follows: TGTGCCAGCTCGCCCTGGACAGGGGGTACAGGAAACACCATATATTTT.

This chain uses TRBV7-9 with TRBJ2-4, with D possibly matching TRBD2 (6 bases). The V gene lost 1 base and the J gene lost 5 bases, with 6 bases spanning the gap. Germline V gene data show CDR1 as SEHNR and CDR2 as FQNEAQ (reference sequence). The CDR3 spans 13 residues. The CDR3, as DNA: TGTGCCAGCAGCTTAGTAGCGGAAAACATTCAGTACTTC. This encodes CASSLVAENIQYF.

The chain recombines TRBV11-2 with TRBJ2-3; D is unresolved. The germline V gene has CDR1 SGHAT and CDR2 FQNNGV. V was trimmed by 4 bases and J by 1 base, leaving 9 bases between them. This CDR3 comprises 14 residues. DNA for the CDR3: TGTGCCAGCAGCTACAACATCGGCACAGATACGCAGTATTTT. Translated: CASSYNIGTDTQYF.

J is TRBJ2-1 and V is TRBV12-5, with TRBD1 matching over 8 bases. This CDR3 comprises 16 residues. Per the germline V gene, CDR1 is LGHNT and CDR2 is FRNRAP. V lost 1 base and J lost 3; bases outside the gene matches: 5. Here the CDR3 reads CASGLDRGQGYNEQFF. The CDR3 nucleotides are TGTGCTAGTGGTTTGGACCGCGGACAGGGCTACAATGAGCAGTTCTTC.

CDR3 amino acids: CASSSTGHTEAFF. CDR3 DNA: TGTGCCAGCAGCTCGACAGGGCACACTGAAGCTTTCTTT. The genes are TRBV7-2 and TRBJ1-1; 7 bases agree with TRBD1. V lost 4 bases and J lost 3; bases outside the gene matches: 2. There are 13 residues in the CDR3. Per the germline V gene, CDR1 is SGHTA and CDR2 is FQGNSA. Full variable domain (rest looked up from reference TRBV7-2 and TRBJ1-1): GAGVSQSPSNKVTEKGKDVELRCDPISGHTALYWYRQSLGQGLEFLIYFQGNSAPDKSGLPSDRFSAERTGGSVSTLTIQRTQQEDSAVYLCASSSTGHTEAFFGQGTRLTVV.

V gene TRBV7-9 combines with J gene TRBJ2-3; 10 nucleotides align to TRBD2. J lost 4 bases, V lost 3 bases, and 7 bases had no gene match. CDR1 SEHNR and CDR2 FQNEAQ come from the germline V gene (reference sequence). The CDR3 is 16 residues long. In nucleotides, the CDR3 is TGTGCCAGCAGCTTCAAAGCGGGGGGGCCCTCAGATACGCAGTATTTT. Protein sequence: CASSFKAGGPSDTQYF.

The genes are TRBV11-2 and TRBJ2-7; the match to TRBD2 covers 9 bases. Trimming cost V 5 bases and J 2 bases; bases outside gene matches: 7. Germline V gene sequence: CDR1 SGHAT, CDR2 FQNNGV. The CDR3 has 15 amino acids. The CDR3 reads CASSLRTSVTYEQYF. The CDR3 nucleotides are TGTGCCAGCAGCCTCCGGACTAGCGTCACCTACGAGCAGTACTTC.

This clone occurred once. V is TRBV19 and J is TRBJ1-5, with TRBD1 as a possible D gene (5 bases). The CDR3 consists of 15 residues. The germline gives CDR1 LNHDA, CDR2 SQIVND (reference sequence). The V end lost 6 bases, the J end lost 7 bases, and 19 bases lay between the germline ends. The CDR3 protein is CASSEAGEDWQPQHF. As DNA, the CDR3 is TGTGCCAGTAGCGAAGCGGGGGAGGACTGGCAGCCCCAGCATTTT.

This clone was observed a single time. The rearrangement joins TRBV18 to TRBJ1-2, with unresolved D. Trimming removed 1 base from V and 0 bases from J, with 21 bases in between. The CDR3 sequence is 19 residues long. Germline-derived CDR1 and CDR2 are KGHSH and LQKENI. CDR3 loop: CASSPQVVYSLKTNYGYTF. In DNA form, the CDR3 reads TGTGCCAGCTCACCACAGGTGGTCTACAGCCTGAAAACTAACTATGGCTACACCTTC.

This chain joins TRBV6-5 and TRBJ2-5; D perhaps matches TRBD1 (7 bases). CDR3 size: 14 residues. Germline assignment: CDR1 MNHEY and CDR2 SVGAGI. V was clipped by 7 bases and J by 6 bases, with 18 bases between them. The CDR3 loop reads CASKGVQGRQTQYF. CDR3 nucleotides: TGTGCCAGCAAGGGGGTACAGGGGAGGCAGACCCAGTACTTC.

About this clone itself: Other DNA sequences of this sample code for an identical CDR3. This sequence joins TRBV6-5 and TRBJ2-1, with D perhaps matching TRBD2 (5 bases). There are 15 residues in the CDR3. The germline CDR1 and CDR2 sequences are MNHEY and SVGAGI. Trimming shortened V by 6 bases and J by 6 bases, and 18 bases separated the two germline ends. The CDR3 loop is CASSYSEGVGNEQFF. For the CDR3, the DNA is TGTGCCAGCAGCTACAGTGAGGGAGTGGGCAATGAGCAGTTCTTC.

The CDR3 coding sequence is TGTGCCAGCAGCGCCTTATCGACAGGTGAGCAGTTCTTC. Translating gives CASSALSTGEQFF. The chain has TRBV9 and TRBJ2-1; D is possibly TRBD1 (6 bases). The CDR3 spans 13 residues. V was cut by 3 bases and J by 9 bases, with 13 bases left in between. Looked up from germline, CDR1 is SGDLS and CDR2 is YYNGEE. Variable domain in full (rest from reference TRBV9 and TRBJ2-1): DSGVTQTPKHLITATGQRVTLRCSPRSGDLSVYWYQQSLDQGLQFLIQYYNGEERAKGNILERFSAQQFPDLHSELNLSSLELGDSALYFCASSALSTGEQFFGPGTRLTVL.

The chain combines TRBV7-9 with TRBJ2-1; 9 bases match TRBD1. The CDR3 totals 15 residues. Losses at the gene ends were 6 bases for V and 4 bases for J; bases not matched to a gene: 7. Germline lookup yields CDR1 SEHNR and CDR2 FQNEAQ (reference sequence). The CDR3 spells CASSPWDRDYNEQFF. The DNA for the CDR3 is TGTGCCAGCAGTCCGTGGGACAGGGATTACAATGAGCAGTTCTTC.

V usage is TRBV5-1 and J usage is TRBJ2-5, with a possible D match to TRBD1 (6 bases). Germline CDR1 SGHRS, CDR2 YFSETQ. Trimming removed 1 base from V and 4 bases from J, with 14 bases in between. The CDR3 is made up of 15 amino acids. DNA for the CDR3: TGCGCCAGCAGCTTGTACCCAGGGGTTGCAGAGACCCAGTACTTC. It codes for CASSLYPGVAETQYF.